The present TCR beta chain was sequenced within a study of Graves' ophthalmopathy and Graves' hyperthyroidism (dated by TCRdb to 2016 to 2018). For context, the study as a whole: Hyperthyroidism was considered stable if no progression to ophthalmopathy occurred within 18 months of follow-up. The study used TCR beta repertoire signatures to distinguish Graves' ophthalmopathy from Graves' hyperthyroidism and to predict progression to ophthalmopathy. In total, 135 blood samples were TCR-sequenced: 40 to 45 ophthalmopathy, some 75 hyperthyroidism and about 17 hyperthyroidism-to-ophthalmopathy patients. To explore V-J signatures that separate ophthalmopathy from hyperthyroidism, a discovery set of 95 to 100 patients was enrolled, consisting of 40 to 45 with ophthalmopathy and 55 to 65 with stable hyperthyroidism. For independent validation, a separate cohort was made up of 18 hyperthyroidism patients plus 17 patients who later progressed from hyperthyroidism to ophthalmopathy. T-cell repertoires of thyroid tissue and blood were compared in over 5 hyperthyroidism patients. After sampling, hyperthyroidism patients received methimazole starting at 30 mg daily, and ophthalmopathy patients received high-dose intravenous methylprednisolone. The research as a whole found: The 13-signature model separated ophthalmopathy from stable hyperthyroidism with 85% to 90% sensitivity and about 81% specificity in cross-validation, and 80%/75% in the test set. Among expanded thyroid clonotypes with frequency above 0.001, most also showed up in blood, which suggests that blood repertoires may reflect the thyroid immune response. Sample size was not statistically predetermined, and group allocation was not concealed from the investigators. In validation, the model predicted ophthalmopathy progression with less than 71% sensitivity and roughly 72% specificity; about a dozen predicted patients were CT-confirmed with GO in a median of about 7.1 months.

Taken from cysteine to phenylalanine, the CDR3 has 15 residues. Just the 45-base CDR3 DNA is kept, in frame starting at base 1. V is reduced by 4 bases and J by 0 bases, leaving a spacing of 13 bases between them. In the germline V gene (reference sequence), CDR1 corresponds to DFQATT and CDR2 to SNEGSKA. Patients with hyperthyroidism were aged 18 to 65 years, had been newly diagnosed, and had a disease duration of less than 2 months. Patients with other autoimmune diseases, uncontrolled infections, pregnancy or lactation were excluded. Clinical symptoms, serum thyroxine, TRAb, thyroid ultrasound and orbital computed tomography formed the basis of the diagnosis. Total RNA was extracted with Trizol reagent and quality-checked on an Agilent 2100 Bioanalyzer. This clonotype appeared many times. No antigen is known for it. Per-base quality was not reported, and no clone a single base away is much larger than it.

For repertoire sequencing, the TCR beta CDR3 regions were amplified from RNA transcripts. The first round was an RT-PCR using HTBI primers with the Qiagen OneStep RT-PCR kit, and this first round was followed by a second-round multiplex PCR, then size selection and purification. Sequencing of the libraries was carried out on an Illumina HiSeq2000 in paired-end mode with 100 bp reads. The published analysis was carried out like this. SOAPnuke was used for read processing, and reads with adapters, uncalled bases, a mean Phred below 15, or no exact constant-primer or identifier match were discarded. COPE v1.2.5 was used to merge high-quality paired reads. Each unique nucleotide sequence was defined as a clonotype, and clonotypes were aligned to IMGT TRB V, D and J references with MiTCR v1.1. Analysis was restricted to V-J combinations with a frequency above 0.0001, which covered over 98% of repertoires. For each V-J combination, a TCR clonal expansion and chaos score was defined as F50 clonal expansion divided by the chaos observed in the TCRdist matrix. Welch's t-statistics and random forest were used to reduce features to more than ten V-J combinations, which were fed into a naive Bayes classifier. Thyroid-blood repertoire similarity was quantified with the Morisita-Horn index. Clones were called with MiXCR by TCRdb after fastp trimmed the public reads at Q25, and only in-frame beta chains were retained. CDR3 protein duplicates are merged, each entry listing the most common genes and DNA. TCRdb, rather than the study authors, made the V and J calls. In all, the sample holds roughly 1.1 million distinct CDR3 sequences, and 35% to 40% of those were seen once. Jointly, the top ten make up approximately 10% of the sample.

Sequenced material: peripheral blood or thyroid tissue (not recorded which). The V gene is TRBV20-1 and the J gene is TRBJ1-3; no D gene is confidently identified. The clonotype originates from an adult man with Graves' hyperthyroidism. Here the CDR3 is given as CSAIDGFHSGNTIYF. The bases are TGCAGTGCTATTGATGGGTTCCACTCTGGAAACACCATATATTTT.